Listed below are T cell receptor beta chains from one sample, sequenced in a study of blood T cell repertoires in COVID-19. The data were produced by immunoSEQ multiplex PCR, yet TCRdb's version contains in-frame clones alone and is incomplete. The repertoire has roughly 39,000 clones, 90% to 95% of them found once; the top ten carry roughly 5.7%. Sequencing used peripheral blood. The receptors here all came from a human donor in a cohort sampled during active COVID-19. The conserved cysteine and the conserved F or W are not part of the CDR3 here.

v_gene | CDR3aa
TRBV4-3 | ASSQDWSPEKNTEAF
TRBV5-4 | ASSTRPTGQNYGYT
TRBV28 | ASSEGQEETQY
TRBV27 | ASSSRTGYGYT
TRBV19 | ASSIAGTGAYEQY
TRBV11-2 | ASSPKGGSGSYTDTQY
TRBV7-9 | ASSYSGLAAYTQY
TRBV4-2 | ASSPIGQGGYT
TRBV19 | ASSIRSGEKLF
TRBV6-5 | ASKLDFSTGELF
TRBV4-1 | ASSQDVTQTGELF
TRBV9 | ASSVGPASGEETQY
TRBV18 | ASSPPAGGAFQY
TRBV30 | AWMSGTLNEKLF
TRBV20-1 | SASNTGGGNTIY
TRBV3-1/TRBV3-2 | ASSQVTGTTDTQY
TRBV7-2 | ASSLRTLHEKLF
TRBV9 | ASSVLGLAEETQY
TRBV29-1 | SVEGHNHQY
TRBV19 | ASSIVRLAGVSYNEQF
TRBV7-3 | ASSSGTGARAQF
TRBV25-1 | ASSGGSSYNEQF
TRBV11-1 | ASSLSAGGRTDTQY
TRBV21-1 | ASTNELAGLAKNIQY